This T cell receptor beta chain was documented in a study of CD8 T cells in Susac syndrome. TCR beta from blood CD8+ and CD4+ T cells was sequenced. The multiple sclerosis controls comprised treatment-naive patients whose relapsing-remitting disease was stable or active. Reverse transcription of about 0.45 to 1 ug RNA was performed with random hexamers. The amplification used immunoSEQ multiplex PCR on TCR beta CDR3; it spanned 54 Vbeta and 13 Jbeta. Via MiXCR, TCRdb re-called the immunoSEQ multiplex PCR reads, giving one row per CDR3 protein. The sample holds a few hundred thousand distinct CDR3 sequences; roughly 94% are singletons and the top ten take 0.082%. The ends were cut back, 3 bases at V and 1 base at J, with 15 bases in the middle. The CDR3 has 16 amino acids. The V gene's germline CDR1 is LGHDT and CDR2 YNNKEL (reference sequence). Overall study findings and caveats: It was acknowledged in the study that its TCR sequencing and HLA analysis involved a relatively small number of individuals.

On this clonotype: Its specificity is not known.

The chain has TRBV3-1 and TRBJ1-2; D unresolved. The sample comprised CD4+ T cells from PBMCs. This TCR came from a human donor with multiple sclerosis. The CDR3 DNA is TGTGCCAGCAGCCAGGGGTACCTTGGGGATAACTATGGCTACACCTTC. This gives the protein CASSQGYLGDNYGYTF.